Following are 18 T cell receptor beta chains from one sample sequenced in a study of identical twins listed by TCRdb under 2016. Library construction relied on 5' RACE. Sequenced on an Illumina HiSeq 2000. Through fastp at Q25 and MiXCR, TCRdb rebuilt clones from the public reads, retaining in-frame beta chains. A single entry per CDR3 protein holds the most common genes and DNA from its merged rows. Counted in this sample were roughly 720,000 distinct CDR3 sequences; roughly 18% of them appeared once. The ten largest clones capture approximately 14% of the sample. A further study also used this sample, focusing on T cells expressing NK-cell markers.

Input material: PBMCs. The receptor source for this set is a woman under 30 in good health.

This clonotype was seen more than once but under ten times. This chain uses TRBV6-1 with TRBJ2-7; 9 bases agree with TRBD2. The CDR3 runs 19 residues. V dropped 2 bases and J dropped 0; count of bases not matched to a gene: 14. The V gene's germline CDR1 is MNHNS and CDR2 SASEGT. CDR3 nucleotide sequence: TGTGCCAGCAGTGAAAAACTGGCCGGCGGGAGGGATCTCTCCTACGAGCAGTACTTC. Protein product: CASSEKLAGGRDLSYEQYF.

The chain combines TRBV16 with TRBJ2-1; 9 nucleotides match TRBD1. Trimming took 3 bases from V and 2 from J; bases not matched to a gene: 5. The length of the CDR3 is 16 residues. CDR1 and CDR2 from the germline V gene are KGHSY and FQNENV. CDR3 in DNA: TGTGCCAGCAGCCACCTAGACAGGGGGGCCTACAATGAGCAGTTCTTC. Translation gives CASSHLDRGAYNEQFF.

The genes are TRBV24-1 and TRBJ2-5, with D possibly matching TRBD1 (6 bases). The length of the CDR3 is 12 residues. Germline lookup yields CDR1 KGHDR and CDR2 SFDVKD. Between the trimmed V and J ends, which lost 4 bases and 4 bases, there was a span of 6 bases. The CDR3 reads CATSEQGETQYF. DNA for the CDR3: TGTGCCACCAGTGAACAGGGAGAGACCCAGTACTTC.

The chain has TRBV3-1 and TRBJ2-1; D is ambiguous. This CDR3 spans 13 amino acids. Germline assignment: CDR1 LGHDT and CDR2 YNNKEL (reference sequence). Trimming shortened V by 2 bases and J by 9 bases, and 11 bases separated the two germline ends. The CDR3 region has the DNA TGTGCCAGCAGCCAAAACGCGGTGGGTGAGCAGTTCTTC. Amino acids: CASSQNAVGEQFF.

The chain has TRBV2 and TRBJ2-3; D is ambiguous. Between the trimmed V and J ends, which lost 7 bases and 1 base, there was a span of 9 bases. Germline V gives CDR1 SNHLY, CDR2 FYNNEI. This CDR3 has 13 amino acids. CDR3 amino acids: CASTLLGTDTQYF. CDR3 sequence (DNA): TGTGCCAGCACCTTGCTAGGCACAGATACGCAGTATTTT.

Only a few counts were recorded for this clonotype. The V gene is TRBV12-3 or TRBV12-4, the J gene TRBJ2-7; TRBD1 aligns across 9 bases. The V and J ends lost 4 bases and 11 bases, in that order; junction bases with no gene match: 15. The CDR3 extends over 15 amino acids. CDR3 in amino acids: CASSSPDRGLDYKYF. For the CDR3, the DNA is TGTGCCAGCAGTTCGCCGGACAGGGGCCTTGATTATAAGTACTTC.

This clonotype has a count of ten or more. V gene TRBV5-1 combines with J gene TRBJ2-7; D might be TRBD1 (6 bases). Germline CDR1 reads SGHRS; CDR2 reads YFSETQ. This CDR3 comprises 13 residues. V was clipped by 2 bases and J by 5 bases, with 11 bases between them. The DNA for the CDR3 is TGCGCCAGCAGCTTTAACAGGGCCCACGAGCAGTACTTC. Translated: CASSFNRAHEQYF.

This clonotype was seen more than once but under ten times. The J gene is TRBJ2-7, the V gene TRBV9; D not resolved. V dropped 3 bases and J dropped 1 base, with 5 bases sitting between them. Germline V gene lookup returns CDR1 SGDLS and CDR2 YYNGEE. The CDR3 covers 12 residues. This CDR3 reads CASSGLSYEQYF. The CDR3 DNA reads TGTGCCAGCAGCGGGTTATCCTACGAGCAGTACTTC.

This clonotype has more than one count but fewer than ten. The CDR3 region is CSARDNSRNYGYTF. The CDR3 DNA follows: TGCAGTGCTAGAGATAACAGTCGGAACTATGGCTACACCTTC. The chain links TRBV20-1 to TRBJ1-2; D not certain. The length of the CDR3 is 14 residues. V lost 0 bases to trimming and J lost 2 bases, with 10 bases between them. Germline loops: CDR1 DFQATT, CDR2 SNEGSKA (reference sequence).

The chain uses TRBV6-1 and TRBJ2-3; D unresolved. V was pared by 10 bases and J by 1 base, with 9 bases between. CDR1 and CDR2 (germline): MNHNS, SASEGT. The CDR3 consists of 12 residues. This chain's CDR3 is CATSLGTDTQYF. CDR3 DNA: TGTGCCACCTCATTGGGCACAGATACGCAGTATTTT.

The chain combines TRBV6-2 or TRBV6-3 with TRBJ1-5, with a tentative D call TRBD1 (6 bases). The CDR3 sequence is 20 residues long. V lost 8 bases and J 0 bases, leaving 29 bases between the germline ends. Per germline, CDR1 MNHEY and CDR2 SVGEGT. The CDR3 nucleotides read TGTGCCAGCCCGGAAGACCGGGACACCTATACCGCTTATAGCAATCAGCCCCAGCATTTT. The encoded protein is CASPEDRDTYTAYSNQPQHF.

This clonotype came up a few times. The J gene is TRBJ1-1, the V gene TRBV20-1, with D perhaps TRBD1 (5 bases). Germline assignment: CDR1 DFQATT and CDR2 SNEGSKA (reference sequence). The CDR3 length is 13 residues. V shed 5 bases and J shed 5 bases, with 15 bases lying between them. CDR3 amino acids: CSAPRQGVTEAFF. The CDR3 DNA follows: TGCAGTGCTCCACGCCAGGGAGTGACTGAAGCTTTCTTT.

This clonotype showed up just a few times. The genes are TRBV6-5 and TRBJ1-2, with D possibly being TRBD1 (6 bases). CDR1 and CDR2 (germline): MNHEY, SVGAGI. V lost 0 bases and J lost 8, with 13 bases in between. CDR3 size: 14 residues. The CDR3 nucleotides read TGTGCCAGCAGTTACTCGAATGGGGGGCTAGGCTACACCTTC. This translates into CASSYSNGGLGYTF.

The table lists this clonotype with a few counts. The chain joins TRBV7-2 to TRBJ2-1; 11 bases match TRBD2. The CDR3 spans 16 residues. The germline V gene has CDR1 SGHTA and CDR2 FQGNSA. Trimming cost V 7 bases and J 3 bases; bases outside gene matches: 8. The CDR3 DNA is TGTGCCAGCAACCTATTTAGCGGGGGGGGCTACAATGAGCAGTTCTTC. Translated: CASNLFSGGGYNEQFF.

This clonotype was observed a few times. The gene calls are TRBV20-1 and TRBJ2-3; perhaps D is TRBD1 or TRBD2 (5 bases each). V was cut by 4 bases and J by 2 bases, with 10 bases left in between. Germline assignment: CDR1 DFQATT and CDR2 SNEGSKA (reference sequence). CDR3 length: 13 amino acids. In nucleotides, the CDR3 is TGCAGTGCTATGAGGGGCGACACAGATACGCAGTATTTT. Amino acid sequence: CSAMRGDTDTQYF.

The table lists this clonotype with a few counts. This chain connects TRBV21-1 to TRBJ1-6. TRBV21-1 is a pseudogene segment. The CDR3 sequence is 18 residues long. The CDR3 reads CASSKGSGSTHYNSPLHF. The CDR3 DNA reads TGTGCCAGCAGCAAAGGAAGCGGCTCAACACACTATAATTCACCCCTCCACTTT.

This clonotype turned up a few times. The genes are TRBV12-3 or TRBV12-4 and TRBJ1-2; 7 nucleotides line up with TRBD1. CDR3 size: 13 residues. The trim removed 6 bases at V and 7 bases at J, leaving 8 bases unmatched. The CDR3 sequence: CASRHTGVFGYTF. CDR3 sequence (DNA): TGTGCCAGCAGACATACAGGGGTCTTTGGCTACACCTTC.

This clonotype has a handful of counts. This chain connects TRBV9 to TRBJ2-5; D unresolved. Per germline, CDR1 SGDLS and CDR2 YYNGEE. The CDR3 is 13 residues long. Trimming pared 1 base from V and 4 bases from J, leaving 8 bases between. This CDR3 is CASSVNSPETQYF. Written as DNA, the CDR3 is TGTGCCAGCAGCGTAAACAGCCCAGAGACCCAGTACTTC.